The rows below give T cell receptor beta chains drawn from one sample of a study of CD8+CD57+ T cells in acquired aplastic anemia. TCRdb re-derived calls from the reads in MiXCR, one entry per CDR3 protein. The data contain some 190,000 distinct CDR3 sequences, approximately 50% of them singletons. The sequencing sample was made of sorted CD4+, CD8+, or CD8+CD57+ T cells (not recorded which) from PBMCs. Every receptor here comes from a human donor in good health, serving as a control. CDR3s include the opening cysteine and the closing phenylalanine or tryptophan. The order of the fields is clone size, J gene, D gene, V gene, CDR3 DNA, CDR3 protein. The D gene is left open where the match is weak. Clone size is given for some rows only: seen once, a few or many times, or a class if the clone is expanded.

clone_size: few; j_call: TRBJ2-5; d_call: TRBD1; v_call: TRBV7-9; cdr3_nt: TGTGCCAGCAGCTCCCCTTTTCGACAGGGGCGGGAGACCCAGTACTTC; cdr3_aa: CASSSPFRQGRETQYF
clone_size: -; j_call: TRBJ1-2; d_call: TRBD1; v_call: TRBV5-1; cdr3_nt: TGCGCCAGCAGCTATCAGGGACAGGGAAACACCTTC; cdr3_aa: CASSYQGQGNTF
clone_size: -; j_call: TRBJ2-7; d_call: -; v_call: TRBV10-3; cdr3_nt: TGTGCCATCAAGGGGGATCCCTACGAGCAGTACTTC; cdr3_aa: CAIKGDPYEQYF
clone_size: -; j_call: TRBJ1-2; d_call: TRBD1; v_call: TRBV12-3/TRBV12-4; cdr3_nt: TGTGCCAGCAGTTTGGGACAGGTGGATGGCTACACCTTC; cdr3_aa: CASSLGQVDGYTF
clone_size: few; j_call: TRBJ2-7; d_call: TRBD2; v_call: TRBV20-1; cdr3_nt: TGCAGTGCCCCAGAGACTAGCGGGGGGGCTCGGTACGAGCAGTACTTC; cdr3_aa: CSAPETSGGARYEQYF
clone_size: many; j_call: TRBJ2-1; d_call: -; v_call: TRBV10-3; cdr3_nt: TGTGCCATCCGACAGCCACCCTACAATGAGCAGTTCTTC; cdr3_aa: CAIRQPPYNEQFF
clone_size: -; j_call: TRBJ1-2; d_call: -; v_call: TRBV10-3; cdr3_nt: TGTGCCATCAGTGACAGGGGCCAGGAGGATGGCTACACCTTC; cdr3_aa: CAISDRGQEDGYTF
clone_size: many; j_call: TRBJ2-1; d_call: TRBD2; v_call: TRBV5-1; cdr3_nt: TGCGCCAGCAGCTTGAGTAGCGGGGGGAACAATGAGCAGTTCTTC; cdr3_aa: CASSLSSGGNNEQFF
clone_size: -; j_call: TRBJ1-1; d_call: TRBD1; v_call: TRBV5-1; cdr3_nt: TGCGCCAGCAGCTTGGGACAGGGGGTGAAGAACACTGAAGCTTTCTTT; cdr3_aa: CASSLGQGVKNTEAFF
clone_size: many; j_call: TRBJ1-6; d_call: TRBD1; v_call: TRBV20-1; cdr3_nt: TGCAGTGCTACAGGGGGGGAATCACCCCTCCACTTT; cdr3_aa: CSATGGESPLHF
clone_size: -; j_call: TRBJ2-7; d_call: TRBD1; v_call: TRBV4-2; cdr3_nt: TGTGCCAGCAGCCAACTACAGGGGATCTACGAGCAGTACTTC; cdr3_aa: CASSQLQGIYEQYF
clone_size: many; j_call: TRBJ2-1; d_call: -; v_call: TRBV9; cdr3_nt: TGTGCCAGCAGCTCAACACCGAGCTCCTACAATGAGCAGTTCTTC; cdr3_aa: CASSSTPSSYNEQFF
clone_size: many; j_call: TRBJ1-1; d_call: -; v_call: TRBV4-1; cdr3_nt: TGCGCCAGCAGCCTAGTGGCCTACAGGGAGGGTGTGAACACTGAAGCTTTCTTT; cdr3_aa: CASSLVAYREGVNTEAFF
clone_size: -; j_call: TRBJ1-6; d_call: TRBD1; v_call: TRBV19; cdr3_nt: TGTGCCAGTAGCACCCACCGACAGGGGGCACGAAATTCACCCCTCCACTTT; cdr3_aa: CASSTHRQGARNSPLHF
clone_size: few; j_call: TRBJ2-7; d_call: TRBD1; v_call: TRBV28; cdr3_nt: TGTGCCAGCAGCTTCTGGTCCCCGTTCGGTTTAGGGACAGGGGGTTTCTCCTACGAGCAGTACTTC; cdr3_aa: CASSFWSPFGLGTGGFSYEQYF
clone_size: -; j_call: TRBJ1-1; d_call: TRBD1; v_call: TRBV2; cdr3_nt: TGTGCCAGCAGTGGGGACAGAATGAACACTGAAGCTTTCTTT; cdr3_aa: CASSGDRMNTEAFF
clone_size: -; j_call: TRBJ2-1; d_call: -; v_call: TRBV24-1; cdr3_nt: TGTGCCACCAGTGATGACATCGGGACAAGGGGCGCCGGGGAGCTGTTCTTC; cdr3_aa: CATSDDIGTRGAGELFF
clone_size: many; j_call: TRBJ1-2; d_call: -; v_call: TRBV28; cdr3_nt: TGTGCCAGCAGTTTCTCTTCCGAGACCGACAGAGTGCTTGGCTACACCTTC; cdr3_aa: CASSFSSETDRVLGYTF
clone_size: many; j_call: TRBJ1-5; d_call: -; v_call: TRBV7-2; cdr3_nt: TGTGCCAGCAGCTTAGCCCCGGGCGTAGTGACTCAGCCCCAGCATTTT; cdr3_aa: CASSLAPGVVTQPQHF
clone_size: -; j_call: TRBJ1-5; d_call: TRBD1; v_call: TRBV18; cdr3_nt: TGTGCCAGCTCCCGGACAGGGAAGAACAATCAGCCCCAGCATTTT; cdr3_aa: CASSRTGKNNQPQHF
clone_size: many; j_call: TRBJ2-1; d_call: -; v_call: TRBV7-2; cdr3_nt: TGTGCCAGCAGCCGCGAAGGGGCTGTTAGCTCCTACAATGAGCAGTTCTTC; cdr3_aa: CASSREGAVSSYNEQFF
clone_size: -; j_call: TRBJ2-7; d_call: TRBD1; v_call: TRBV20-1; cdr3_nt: TGCAGTTCCCTCGACAGGGTCATGTACGAGCAGTACTTC; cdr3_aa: CSSLDRVMYEQYF
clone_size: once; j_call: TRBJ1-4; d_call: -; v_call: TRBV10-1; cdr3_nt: TGTGCCACCCAGTGGGAAACAGGGTCCGATGAAAAACTGTTTTTT; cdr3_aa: CATQWETGSDEKLFF
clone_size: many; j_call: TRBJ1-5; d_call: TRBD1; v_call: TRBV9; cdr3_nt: TGTGCCAGCAGCGTACAGGGGGCGAGCAATCAGCCCCAGCATTTT; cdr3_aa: CASSVQGASNQPQHF
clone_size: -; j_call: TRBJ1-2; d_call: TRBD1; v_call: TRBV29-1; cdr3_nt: TGCAGCGCCCGGGACAGCCGTGGGTACTACACCTTC; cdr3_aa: CSARDSRGYYTF
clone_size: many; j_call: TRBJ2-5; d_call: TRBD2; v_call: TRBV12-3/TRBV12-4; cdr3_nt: TGTGCCAGCAGTTATGGGACTAGCGGATCTAGCTTCTGGGAGACCCAGTACTTC; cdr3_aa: CASSYGTSGSSFWETQYF
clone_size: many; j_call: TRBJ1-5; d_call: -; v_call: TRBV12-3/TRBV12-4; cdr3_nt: TGTGCCAGCAGTTTAACAGCGAATCAGCCCCAGCATTTT; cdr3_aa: CASSLTANQPQHF
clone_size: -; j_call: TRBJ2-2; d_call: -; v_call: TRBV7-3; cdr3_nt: TGTGCCAGCAGTGACGACAGTACCGGGGAGCTGTTTTTT; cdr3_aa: CASSDDSTGELFF
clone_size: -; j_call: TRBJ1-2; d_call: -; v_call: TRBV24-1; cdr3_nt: TGTGCCACCAGTGATTCAGGGGAAGGCTACACCTTC; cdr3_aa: CATSDSGEGYTF
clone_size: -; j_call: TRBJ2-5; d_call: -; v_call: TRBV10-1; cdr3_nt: TGCGCCAGCAGGCCGCAAGAGACCCAGTACTTC; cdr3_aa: CASRPQETQYF
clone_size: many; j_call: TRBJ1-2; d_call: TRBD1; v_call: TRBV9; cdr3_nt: TGTGCCAGCAGCGTTGGACAGGGGATTGCCACAAGTGGGGGCTACACCTTC; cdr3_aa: CASSVGQGIATSGGYTF
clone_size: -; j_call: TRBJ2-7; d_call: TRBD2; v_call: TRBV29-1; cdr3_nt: TGCAGCGTAACTAGCGGGGGAGTCTACGAGCAGTACTTC; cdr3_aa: CSVTSGGVYEQYF
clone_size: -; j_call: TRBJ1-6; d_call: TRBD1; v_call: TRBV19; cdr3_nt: TGTGCCAGTACTACGCCGACAGGGTTGGCCAATTCACCCCTCCACTTT; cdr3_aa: CASTTPTGLANSPLHF
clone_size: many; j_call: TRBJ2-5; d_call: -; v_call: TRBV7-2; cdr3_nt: TGTGCCAGCAGCAAAGCAGAGACCCAGTACTTC; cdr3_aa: CASSKAETQYF
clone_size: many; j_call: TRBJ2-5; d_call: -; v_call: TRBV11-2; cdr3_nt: TGTGCCAGCAGCCCGAGGGGTGGGCAGGGTAGGCGAGAGACCCAGTACTTC; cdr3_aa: CASSPRGGQGRRETQYF
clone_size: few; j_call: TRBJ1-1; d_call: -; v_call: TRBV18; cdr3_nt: TGTGCCAGCTCACCACCAACCGGTGGGGTGAACACTGAAGCTTTCTTT; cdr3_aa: CASSPPTGGVNTEAFF
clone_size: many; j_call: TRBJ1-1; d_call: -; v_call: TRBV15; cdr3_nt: TGTGCCACCAGCTCTCGTATCTCTGGCAGCACTGAAGCTTTCTTT; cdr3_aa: CATSSRISGSTEAFF
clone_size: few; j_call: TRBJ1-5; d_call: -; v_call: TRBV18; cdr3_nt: TGTGCCAGCTCAACGACAGACTTGCAGCCCCAGCATTTT; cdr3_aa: CASSTTDLQPQHF
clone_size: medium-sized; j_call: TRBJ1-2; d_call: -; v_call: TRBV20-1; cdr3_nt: TGCAGTGCTAGGGCGGGGTCGGAAGGCTACACCTTC; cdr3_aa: CSARAGSEGYTF
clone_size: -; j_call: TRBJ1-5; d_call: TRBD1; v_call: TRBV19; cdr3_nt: TGTGCCAGTAGTATCACAGGGGGGTGGGATCAGCCCCAGCATTTT; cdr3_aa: CASSITGGWDQPQHF
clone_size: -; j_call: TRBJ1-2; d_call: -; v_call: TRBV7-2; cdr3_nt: TGTGCCAGCAGCGCCCCCGGGGGGAGCGGTGGCTACACCTTC; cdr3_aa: CASSAPGGSGGYTF
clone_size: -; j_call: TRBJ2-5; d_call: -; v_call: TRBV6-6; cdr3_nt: TGTGCCAGCAGTTATTTGGACGGGGTAGAGACCCAGTACTTC; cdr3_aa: CASSYLDGVETQYF
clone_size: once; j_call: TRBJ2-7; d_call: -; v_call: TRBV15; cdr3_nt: TGTGCCACCAGCGGGCGAGGCGCCTACGAGCAGTACTTC; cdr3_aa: CATSGRGAYEQYF
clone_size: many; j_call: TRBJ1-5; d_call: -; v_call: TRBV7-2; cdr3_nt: TGTGCCAGCAGCTCCACCCGGGTCGGAGAGCCCCAGCATTTT; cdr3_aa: CASSSTRVGEPQHF
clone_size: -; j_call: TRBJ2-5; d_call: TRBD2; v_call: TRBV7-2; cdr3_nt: TGTGCCAGCAGCTTACTAGCGGGGGGACACCAAGAGACCCAGTACTTC; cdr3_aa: CASSLLAGGHQETQYF
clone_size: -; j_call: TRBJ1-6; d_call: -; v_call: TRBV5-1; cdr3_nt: TGCGCCAGCAGCTTGGGCGGGGTCCGCACGAGTAATTCACCCCTCCACTTT; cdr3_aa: CASSLGGVRTSNSPLHF
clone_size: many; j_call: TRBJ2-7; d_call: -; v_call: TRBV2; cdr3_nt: TGTGCCAGCAGTGGCTTGGCAGGAGCCTACGAGCAGTACTTC; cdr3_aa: CASSGLAGAYEQYF
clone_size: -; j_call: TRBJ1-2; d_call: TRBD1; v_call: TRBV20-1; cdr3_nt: TGCAGTGCCTCAGGGGGCGCGTTCGAATGGGATGGCTACACCTTC; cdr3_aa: CSASGGAFEWDGYTF
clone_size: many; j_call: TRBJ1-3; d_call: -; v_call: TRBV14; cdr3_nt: TGTGCCAGCAGCCAAGATCGACAGGCTGGGGGAAACACCATATATTTT; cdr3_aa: CASSQDRQAGGNTIYF
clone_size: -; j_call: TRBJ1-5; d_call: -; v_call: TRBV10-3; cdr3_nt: TGTACAACAGGGCGGGGAATTATTAACGGTCAGCCCCAGCATTTT; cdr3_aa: CTTGRGIINGQPQHF
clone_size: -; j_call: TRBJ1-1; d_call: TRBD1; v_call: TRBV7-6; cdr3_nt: TGTGCCAGCAGCCCGACAGGGGTTGGTTTCTTT; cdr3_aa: CASSPTGVGFF
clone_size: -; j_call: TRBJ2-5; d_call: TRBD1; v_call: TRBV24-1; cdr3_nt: TGTGCCATTGGGACAGGGAGTGAGACCCAGTACTTC; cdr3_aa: CAIGTGSETQYF
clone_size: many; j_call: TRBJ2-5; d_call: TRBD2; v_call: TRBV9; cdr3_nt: TGTGCCAGCAGCGGGTCTAGCGGGCTATCAGAGACCCAGTACTTC; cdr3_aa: CASSGSSGLSETQYF
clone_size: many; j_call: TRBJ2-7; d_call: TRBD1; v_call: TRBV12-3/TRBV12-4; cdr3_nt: TGTGCCAGCAGTTCGGGACAGATAATTTACGAGCAGTACTTC; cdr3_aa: CASSSGQIIYEQYF
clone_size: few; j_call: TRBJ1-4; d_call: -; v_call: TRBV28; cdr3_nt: TGTGCCAGCAGAAAAAGCGGACGGATTAATGAAAAACTGTTTTTT; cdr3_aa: CASRKSGRINEKLFF
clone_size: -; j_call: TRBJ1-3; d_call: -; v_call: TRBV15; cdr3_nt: TGTGCCACCAGCACCCCGACTGGAAACACCATATATTTT; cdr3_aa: CATSTPTGNTIYF
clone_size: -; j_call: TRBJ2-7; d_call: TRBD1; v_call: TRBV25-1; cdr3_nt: TGTGCCAGCAGTGAATGGCCGGGACAGGGCTACGAGCAGTACTTC; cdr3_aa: CASSEWPGQGYEQYF